This T cell receptor beta chain was captured by sequencing in a study of beta chain features in type 1 diabetes. Worth noting for this clone: Antigen: not known.

The whole isolated RNA underwent reverse transcription, so sequencing captured expressed TCRB transcripts. Clones were read by immunoSEQ multiplex PCR, and TCRdb kept only the in-frame ones, dropping some. There are roughly 730,000 clones in the sample; 13% occur only once, and roughly 0.022% lies in the top ten. CDR1 is MNHEY, CDR2 SMNVEV, per germline (reference sequence). The CDR3 covers 14 residues. V lost 6 bases and J 4 bases, leaving 10 bases between the germline ends. The authors took one heparinised blood draw, averaging around 120 mL, from each donor. Overall study results and limits: Type 1 diabetes patients had moderately but significantly shorter TCRB CDR3s in all four CD4+ subsets. Researchers reported that naive, central memory and Treg TCRB repertoires appeared more similar in patients than in healthy donors. Diminished insertions and augmented deletions at VDJ junctions characterized type 1 diabetes patients.

This chain links TRBV27 with TRBJ2-6, with unresolved D. The receptor was derived from a man aged 18 to 30 with type 1 diabetes. Sequenced sample: naive CD4+ T cells from blood. CDR3 protein: CASRGFEGANVLTF. The DNA for the CDR3 is TGTGCCAGCAGAGGGTTCGAAGGGGCCAACGTCCTGACTTTC.